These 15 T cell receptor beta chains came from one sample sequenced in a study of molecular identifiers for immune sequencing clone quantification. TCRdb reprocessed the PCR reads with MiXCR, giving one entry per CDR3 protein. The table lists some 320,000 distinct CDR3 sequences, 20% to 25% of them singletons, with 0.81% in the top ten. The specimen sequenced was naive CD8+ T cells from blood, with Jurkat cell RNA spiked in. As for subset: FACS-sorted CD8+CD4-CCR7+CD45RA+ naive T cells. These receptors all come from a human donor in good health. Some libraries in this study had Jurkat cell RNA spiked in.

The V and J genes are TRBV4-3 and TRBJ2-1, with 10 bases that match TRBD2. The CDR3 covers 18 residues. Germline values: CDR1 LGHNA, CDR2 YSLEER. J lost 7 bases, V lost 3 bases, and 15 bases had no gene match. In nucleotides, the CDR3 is TGCGCCAGCAGCCACGAGACAGCGGGAGGGCCGAGGGGAAATGAGCAGTTCTTC. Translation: CASSHETAGGPRGNEQFF.

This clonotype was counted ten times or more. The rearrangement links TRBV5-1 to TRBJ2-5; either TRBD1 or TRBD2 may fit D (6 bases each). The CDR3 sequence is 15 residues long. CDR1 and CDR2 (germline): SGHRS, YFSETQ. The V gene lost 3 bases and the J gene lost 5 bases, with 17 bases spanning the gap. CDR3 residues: CASSYWGRGMETQYF. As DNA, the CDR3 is TGCGCCAGCAGCTATTGGGGGCGCGGGATGGAGACCCAGTACTTC.

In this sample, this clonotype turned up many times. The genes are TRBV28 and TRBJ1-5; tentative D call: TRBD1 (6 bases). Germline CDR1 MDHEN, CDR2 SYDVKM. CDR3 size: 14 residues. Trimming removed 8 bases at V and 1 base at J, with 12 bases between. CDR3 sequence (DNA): TGTGCCAGCCAAGAGGGGGTGAGCAATCAGCCCCAGCATTTT. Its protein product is CASQEGVSNQPQHF. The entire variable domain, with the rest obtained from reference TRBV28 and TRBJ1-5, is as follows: DVKVTQSSRYLVKRTGEKVFLECVQDMDHENMFWYRQDPGLGLRLIYFSYDVKMKEKGDIPEGYSVSREKKERFSLILESASTNQTSMYLCASQEGVSNQPQHFGDGTRLSIL.

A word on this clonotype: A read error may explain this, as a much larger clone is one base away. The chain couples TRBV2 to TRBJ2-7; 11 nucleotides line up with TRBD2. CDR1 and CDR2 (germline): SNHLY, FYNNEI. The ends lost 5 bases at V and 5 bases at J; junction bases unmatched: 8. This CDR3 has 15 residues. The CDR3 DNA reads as TGTGCCAGCAGTTTTCCTAGCGGGGGGCTGCACGAGCAGTACTTC. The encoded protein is CASSFPSGGLHEQYF. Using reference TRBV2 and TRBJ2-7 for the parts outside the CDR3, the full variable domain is EPEVTQTPSHQVTQMGQEVILRCVPISNHLYFYWYRQILGQKVEFLVSFYNNEISEKSEIFDDQFSVERPDGSNFTLKIRSTKLEDSAMYFCASSFPSGGLHEQYFGPGTRLTVT.

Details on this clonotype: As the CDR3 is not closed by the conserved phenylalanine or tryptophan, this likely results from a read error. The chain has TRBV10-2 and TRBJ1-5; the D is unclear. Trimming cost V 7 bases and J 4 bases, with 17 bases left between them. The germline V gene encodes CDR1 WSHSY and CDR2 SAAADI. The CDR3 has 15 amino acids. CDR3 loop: CASTPAVGNNQPQHL. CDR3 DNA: TGCGCCAGCACTCCCGCGGTAGGGAATAATCAGCCCCAGCATCTT.

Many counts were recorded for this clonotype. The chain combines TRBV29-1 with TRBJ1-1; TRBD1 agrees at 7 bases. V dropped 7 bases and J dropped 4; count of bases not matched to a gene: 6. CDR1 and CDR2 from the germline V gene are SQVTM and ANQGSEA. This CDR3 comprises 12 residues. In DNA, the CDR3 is TGCAGCGCCAGGGGGATCGGCACTGAAGCTTTCTTT. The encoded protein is CSARGIGTEAFF.

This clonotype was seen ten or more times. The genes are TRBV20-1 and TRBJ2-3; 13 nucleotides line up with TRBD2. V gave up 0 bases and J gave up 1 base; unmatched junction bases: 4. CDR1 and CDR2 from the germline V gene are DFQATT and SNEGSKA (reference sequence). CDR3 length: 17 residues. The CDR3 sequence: CSARDRGTSGGTDTQYF. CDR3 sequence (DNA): TGCAGTGCTAGAGATCGGGGGACTAGCGGGGGCACAGATACGCAGTATTTT.

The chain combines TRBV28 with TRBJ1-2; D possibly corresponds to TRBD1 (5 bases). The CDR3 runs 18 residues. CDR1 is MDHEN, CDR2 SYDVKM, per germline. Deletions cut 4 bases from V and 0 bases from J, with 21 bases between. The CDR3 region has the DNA TGTGCCAGCAGTTCAGCCCCGGGAGGGGTTTCGTCTAACTATGGCTACACCTTC. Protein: CASSSAPGGVSSNYGYTF.

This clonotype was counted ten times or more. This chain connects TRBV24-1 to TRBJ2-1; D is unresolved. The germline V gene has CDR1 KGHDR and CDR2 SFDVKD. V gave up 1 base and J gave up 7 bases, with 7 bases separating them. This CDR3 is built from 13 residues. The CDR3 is CATSDLMGNEQFF. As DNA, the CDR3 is TGTGCCACCAGTGATTTAATGGGAAATGAGCAGTTCTTC.

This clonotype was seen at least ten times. This chain's CDR3 is CAWSRKDHTEAFF. CDR3 bases: TGTGCCTGGAGTCGGAAGGACCACACTGAAGCTTTCTTT. The V and J genes are TRBV30 and TRBJ1-1, with D unresolved. CDR1 is GTSNPN, CDR2 SVGIG, per germline (reference sequence). The CDR3 extends over 13 amino acids. Between the trimmed V and J ends, which lost 2 bases and 3 bases, there was a span of 10 bases.

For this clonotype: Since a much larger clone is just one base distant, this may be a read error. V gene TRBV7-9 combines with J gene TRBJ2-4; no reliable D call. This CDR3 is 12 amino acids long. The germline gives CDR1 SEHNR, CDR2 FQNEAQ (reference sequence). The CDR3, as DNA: TGTGCCAGCAGCTACCATCTTCGCCCCCCGGACTTC. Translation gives CASSYHLRPPDF.

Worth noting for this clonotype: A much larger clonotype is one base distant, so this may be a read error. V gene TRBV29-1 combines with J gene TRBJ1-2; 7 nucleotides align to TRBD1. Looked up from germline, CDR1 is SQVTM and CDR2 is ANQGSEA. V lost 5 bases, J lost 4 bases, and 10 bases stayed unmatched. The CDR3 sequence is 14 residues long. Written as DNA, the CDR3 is TGCAGCGTTTCAGGGACAGTGGCTATCTATGGCTACACCTTC. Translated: CSVSGTVAIYGYTF.

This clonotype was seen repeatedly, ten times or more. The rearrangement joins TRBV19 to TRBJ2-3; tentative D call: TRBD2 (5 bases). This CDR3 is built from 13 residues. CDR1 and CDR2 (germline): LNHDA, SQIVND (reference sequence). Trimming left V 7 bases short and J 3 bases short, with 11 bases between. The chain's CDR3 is CASTLSGTDTQYF. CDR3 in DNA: TGTGCCAGTACCCTATCGGGGACAGATACGCAGTATTTT.

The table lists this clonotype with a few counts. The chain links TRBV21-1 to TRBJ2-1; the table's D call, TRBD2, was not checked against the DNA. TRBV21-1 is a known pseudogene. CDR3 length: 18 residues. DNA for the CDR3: TGTGCCAGCAGCAAAAGGGGGGGGAGGGGGAGGCCGGGGAATGAGCAGTTCTTC. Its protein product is CASSKRGGRGRPGNEQFF.

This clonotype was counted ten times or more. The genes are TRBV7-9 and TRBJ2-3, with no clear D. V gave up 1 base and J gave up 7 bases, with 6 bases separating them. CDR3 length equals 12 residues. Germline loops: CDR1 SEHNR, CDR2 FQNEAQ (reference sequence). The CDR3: CASSLGENTQYF. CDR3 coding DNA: TGTGCCAGCAGCTTAGGAGAAAATACGCAGTATTTT. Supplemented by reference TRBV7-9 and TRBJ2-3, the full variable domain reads DTGVSQNPRHKITKRGQNVTFRCDPISEHNRLYWYRQTLGQGPEFLTYFQNEAQLEKSRLLSDRFSAERPKGSFSTLEIQRTEQGDSAMYLCASSLGENTQYFGPGTRLTVL.